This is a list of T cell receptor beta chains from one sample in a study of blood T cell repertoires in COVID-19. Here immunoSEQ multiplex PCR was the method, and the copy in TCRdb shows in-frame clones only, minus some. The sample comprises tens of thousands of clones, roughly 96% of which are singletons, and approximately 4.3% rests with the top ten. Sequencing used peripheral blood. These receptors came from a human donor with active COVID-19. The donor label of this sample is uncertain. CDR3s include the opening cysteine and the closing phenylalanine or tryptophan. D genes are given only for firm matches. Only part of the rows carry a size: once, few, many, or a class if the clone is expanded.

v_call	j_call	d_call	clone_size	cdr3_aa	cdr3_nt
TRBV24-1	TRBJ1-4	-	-	CATRNAGAQTNEKLFF	TGTGCCACCAGGAACGCAGGGGCGCAAACTAATGAAAAACTGTTTTTT
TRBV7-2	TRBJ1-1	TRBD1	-	CASRGNRGQTEAFF	TGTGCCAGCAGGGGTAACAGGGGGCAGACTGAAGCTTTCTTT
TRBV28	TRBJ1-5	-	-	CASSLGQPQHF	TGTGCCAGCAGTTTAGGCCAGCCCCAGCATTTT
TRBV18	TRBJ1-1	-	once	CASSPLTGTMNTEAFF	TGTGCCAGCTCACCACTCACAGGGACAATGAACACTGAAGCTTTCTTT
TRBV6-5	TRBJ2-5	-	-	CASSYSSRTDGETQYF	TGTGCCAGCAGTTACTCGTCTAGGACTGACGGGGAGACCCAGTACTTC
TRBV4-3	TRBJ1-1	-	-	CASTKDRNTEAFF	TGCGCCAGCACGAAGGACAGAAACACTGAAGCTTTCTTT
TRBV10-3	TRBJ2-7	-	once	CAISSEAYEQYF	TGTGCCATCAGTAGCGAGGCCTACGAGCAGTACTTC
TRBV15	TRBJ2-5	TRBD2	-	CATKPSSGQETQYF	TGTGCCACCAAACCGAGTAGCGGGCAAGAGACCCAGTACTTC
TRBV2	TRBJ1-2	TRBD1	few	CASSEGTGPFLFGYTF	TGTGCCAGCAGTGAGGGGACAGGGCCTTTTCTTTTTGGCTACACCTTC
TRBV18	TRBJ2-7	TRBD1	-	CASSVGAGTDSYEQYF	TGTGCCAGCTCCGTCGGCGCAGGGACAGACTCCTACGAGCAGTACTTC
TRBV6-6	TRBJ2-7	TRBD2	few	CASSSSTGGPVYEQYF	TGTGCCAGCAGCTCCTCTACGGGAGGGCCTGTCTACGAGCAGTACTTC
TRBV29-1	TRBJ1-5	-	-	CSVEDRFWAQSTQHF	TGCAGCGTTGAAGATAGATTCTGGGCCCAATCGACCCAGCATTTT
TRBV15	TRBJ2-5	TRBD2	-	CATSRVGLAEETQYF	TGTGCCACCAGCAGAGTGGGACTAGCGGAAGAGACCCAGTACTTC
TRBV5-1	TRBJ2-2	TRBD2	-	CASSWTSGGTGELFF	TGCGCCAGCAGTTGGACTAGCGGGGGGACCGGGGAGCTGTTTTTT
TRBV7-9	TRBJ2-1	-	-	CASSPRGNSYNEQFF	TGTGCCAGCAGCCCTCGGGGGAACTCCTACAATGAGCAGTTCTTC
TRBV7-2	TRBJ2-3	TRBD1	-	CASTLDYSDRVVTDTQYF	TGTGCCAGCACCTTAGATTACTCGGACAGGGTGGTCACAGATACGCAGTATTTT
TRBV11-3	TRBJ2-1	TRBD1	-	CASSSRQGLYNEQFF	TGTGCCAGCAGCTCACGACAGGGCCTCTACAATGAGCAGTTCTTC
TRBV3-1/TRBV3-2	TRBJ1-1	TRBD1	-	CASSARQGTEAFF	TGTGCCAGCAGCGCAAGACAGGGCACTGAAGCTTTCTTT
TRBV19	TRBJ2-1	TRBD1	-	CATRDRVYNEQFF	TGTGCCACCCGGGACAGGGTCTACAATGAGCAGTTCTTC
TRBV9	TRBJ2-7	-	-	CASSPRTGMGEQYF	TGTGCCAGCAGCCCAAGGACTGGAATGGGCGAGCAGTACTTC
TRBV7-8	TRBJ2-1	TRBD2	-	CASSISGTPHAYNEQFF	TGTGCCAGCAGTATTAGCGGGACACCACACGCCTACAATGAGCAGTTCTTC
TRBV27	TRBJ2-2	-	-	CASSLSLASTGELFF	TGTGCCAGCAGTTTAAGTCTAGCAAGCACCGGGGAGCTGTTTTTT
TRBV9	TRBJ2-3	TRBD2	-	CASSAGTNTDTQYF	TGTGCCAGCAGTGCCGGGACTAACACAGATACGCAGTATTTT
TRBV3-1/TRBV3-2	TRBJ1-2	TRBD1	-	CASSQDPAGGAYGYTF	TGTGCCAGCAGCCAAGATCCCGCAGGGGGCGCATATGGCTACACCTTC
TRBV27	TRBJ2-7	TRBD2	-	CAAGGAYEQYF	TGTGCCGCCGGGGGGGCCTACGAGCAGTACTTC
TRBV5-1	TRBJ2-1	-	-	CASSLHEGSSYNEQFF	TGCGCCAGCAGCTTGCATGAGGGCAGCTCCTACAATGAGCAGTTCTTC
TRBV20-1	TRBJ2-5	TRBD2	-	CSQSGEETQYF	TGCAGTCAAAGCGGGGAAGAGACCCAGTACTTC
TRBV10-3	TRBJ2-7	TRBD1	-	CAISGGGQGAYEQYF	TGTGCCATCAGTGGCGGGGGACAGGGGGCCTACGAGCAGTACTTC
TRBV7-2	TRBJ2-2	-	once	CASSFYLGPPTGELFF	TGTGCCAGCAGCTTCTATCTGGGGCCGCCCACCGGGGAGCTGTTTTTT
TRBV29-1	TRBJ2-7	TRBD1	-	CSVGQGRAEQYF	TGCAGCGTGGGACAGGGGCGCGCCGAGCAGTACTTC
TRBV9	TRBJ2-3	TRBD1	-	CASSKWDRGWTDTQYF	TGTGCCAGCAGCAAATGGGACAGGGGTTGGACAGATACGCAGTATTTT
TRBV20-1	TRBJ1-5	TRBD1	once	CSASPPGGYQPQHF	TGCAGTGCTAGTCCCCCAGGGGGGTATCAGCCCCAGCATTTT
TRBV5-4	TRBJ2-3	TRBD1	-	CASSLPTGGVVDTQYF	TGTGCCAGCAGCTTACCGACAGGGGGCGTTGTGGATACGCAGTATTTT
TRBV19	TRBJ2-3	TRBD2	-	CASSILRAGGPDTQYF	TGTGCCAGTAGTATATTGCGAGCGGGAGGCCCAGATACGCAGTATTTT
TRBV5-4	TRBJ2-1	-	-	CASSPRDSGRGGEQFF	TGTGCCAGCAGCCCCCGGGACTCGGGAAGGGGGGGTGAGCAGTTCTTC
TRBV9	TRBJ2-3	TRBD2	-	CASSPGLADVTDTQYF	TGTGCCAGCAGCCCAGGACTAGCGGATGTCACAGATACGCAGTATTTT
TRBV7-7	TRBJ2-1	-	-	CASSVDMYNEQFF	TGTGCTAGCAGCGTCGACATGTACAATGAGCAGTTCTTC
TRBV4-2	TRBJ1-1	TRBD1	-	CASSQPRDSDTEAFF	TGTGCCAGCAGCCAACCCCGGGACAGCGACACTGAAGCTTTCTTT
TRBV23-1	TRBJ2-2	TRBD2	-	CASSQQIAGGFRGELFF	TGCGCCAGCAGTCAGCAAATAGCGGGAGGATTTCGAGGGGAGCTGTTTTTT
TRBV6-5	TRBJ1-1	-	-	CASFWEGRRTEAFF	TGTGCCAGCTTTTGGGAGGGGAGGAGGACTGAAGCTTTCTTT